The 3 T cell receptor beta chains reported below all come from one sample, sequenced in a study of cytomegalovirus exposure and HLA in healthy donors. A multiplex PCR was run with 60 Vbeta primers and 13 Jbeta primers. The method was immunoSEQ multiplex PCR; TCRdb's version includes in-frame clones alone and lacks a portion of them. The sample lists 90,000 to 95,000 clones, 80% occurring once. Input material: PBMCs. The receptors here all came from a man aged 18 to 30 in good health and CMV-seronegative.

This chain uses TRBV25-1 with TRBJ1-2; TRBD1 matches 11 bases. The J segment lost 7 bases and the V segment lost 3 bases, leaving 4 bases of the junction unmatched. Germline V lookup: CDR1 MGHDK, CDR2 SYGVNS. The length of the CDR3 is 14 residues. The CDR3 is CASSEWTGGLGYTF. In DNA form, the CDR3 reads TGTGCCAGCAGTGAGTGGACAGGGGGCCTTGGCTACACCTTC.

The chain joins TRBV29-1 to TRBJ1-2; 8 positions match TRBD1. Germline V gene data show CDR1 as SQVTM and CDR2 as ANQGSEA. This CDR3 contains 12 residues. With V trimmed by 6 bases and J by 7 bases, 7 bases remained unmatched. CDR3 bases: TGCAGCGTGATGACAGGGGATGCTGGCTACACCTTC. Encoded protein: CSVMTGDAGYTF.

This CDR3 reads CASTTQGTNEKLFF. CDR3 sequence (DNA): TGTGCCAGCACTACACAGGGGACTAATGAAAAACTGTTTTTT. The rearrangement links TRBV6-5 to TRBJ1-4, with 7 bases identical to TRBD1. Trimming at V came to 7 bases and at J to 2 bases, leaving 4 bases not matched to a gene. Looked up from germline, CDR1 is MNHEY and CDR2 is SVGAGI. This CDR3 comprises 14 residues.